The rows below give T cell receptor beta chains drawn from one sample of a study of CD4 T cells in relation to SARS-CoV-2 and coronaviruses. Their cognate antigens are unknown. Assay: immunoSEQ multiplex PCR; the TCRdb copy retains only in-frame clones and omits some. Here the sample spans about 22,000 clones, about three fifths being singletons. The sequenced material came from CD4+ T cells from PBMCs, cultured in vitro. The receptors here all came from a human donor in good health. Both conserved end residues are part of each CDR3. The D gene is left open where the match is weak. Clone sizes are given selectively: once, few, many, or a class where the clone is expanded.

d_gene	j_gene	v_gene	abundance	CDR3nt	CDR3aa
TRBD2	TRBJ2-5	TRBV7-9	.	TGTGCCAGCAGCTTAGGGCTAGCGGAAGAGACCCAGTACTTC	CASSLGLAEETQYF
TRBD2	TRBJ2-2	TRBV10-3	.	TGTGCCACGGAGGGGCGGGAGTGGTCCGCCGGGGAGCTGTTTTTT	CATEGREWSAGELFF
.	TRBJ1-6	TRBV2	few	TGTGCCAGCAGTGAAAGGGATGGGGGCACCCTCCACTTT	CASSERDGGTLHF
TRBD1	TRBJ2-1	TRBV11-2	few	TGTGCCAGCAGCCGGGACAGCTCGTTCAATGAGCAGTTCTTC	CASSRDSSFNEQFF
.	TRBJ2-7	TRBV10-3	.	TGTGCCATCAGTGATTCTCTAGCTAGCACCTACGAGCAGTACTTC	CAISDSLASTYEQYF
TRBD1	TRBJ1-1	TRBV7-9	.	TGTGCCAGCAGCTTAGTTTCAGGGGGCAACACTGAAGCTTTCTTT	CASSLVSGGNTEAFF
TRBD2	TRBJ2-7	TRBV5-6	.	TGTGCCAGCAGCTTGGGGGTAGCGGGGGGTCTAATGTACTTC	CASSLGVAGGLMYF
.	TRBJ1-4	TRBV2	once	TGTGCCAGCAGTCCTAGGGGTGAGGGGGAAAAACTGTTTTTT	CASSPRGEGEKLFF
.	TRBJ1-4	TRBV6-2/TRBV6-3	once	TGTGCCAGCAGTCCCCGGACCGAAAAACTGTTTTTT	CASSPRTEKLFF
.	TRBJ2-3	TRBV7-3	.	TGTGCCAGCAGCTTAAAGGCGGGACGCACAGATACGCAGTATTTT	CASSLKAGRTDTQYF
TRBD1	TRBJ1-4	TRBV19	once	TGTGCCAGTAGCCCCGGCTCAGGGGGGGGTGAAAAACTGTTTTTT	CASSPGSGGGEKLFF
.	TRBJ1-2	TRBV9	few	TGTGCCAGCAGCCAATCGGACTATGGCTACACCTTC	CASSQSDYGYTF
TRBD1	TRBJ1-2	TRBV24-1	.	TGTGCCACCAGTGATTCGGGAGTCTTGCAGGGGGTACTGACCTTCAACTATGGCTACACCTTC	CATSDSGVLQGVLTFNYGYTF
TRBD2	TRBJ2-5	TRBV5-1	.	TGCGCCAGCGGACTACTAGCGGGGGGCGCCCAAGAGACCCAGTACTTC	CASGLLAGGAQETQYF
.	TRBJ2-7	TRBV19	few	TGTGCCAGTAGTCCCCAGGGGACTTTTTCCTACGAGCAGTACTTC	CASSPQGTFSYEQYF
TRBD2	TRBJ2-2	TRBV4-3	.	TGCGCCAGCAGCCGTCTAGCGGGGGGAACCGGGGAGCTGTTTTTT	CASSRLAGGTGELFF
.	TRBJ2-1	TRBV6-5	.	TGTGCCAGCAGACGATTAGGGGTCCATGAGCAGTTCTTC	CASRRLGVHEQFF
.	TRBJ2-5	TRBV2	.	TGTGCCAGCAGTGGCGGCGGGCGGGAGACCCAGTACTTC	CASSGGGRETQYF
.	TRBJ2-7	TRBV9	few	TGTGCCAGCAGCGTAGCGCCCTCAATACCATTTCCCTACGAGCAGTACTTC	CASSVAPSIPFPYEQYF
.	TRBJ2-5	TRBV11-3	.	TGTGCCAGCAGCTTAGATGGCAGAGAGACCCAGTACTTC	CASSLDGRETQYF
.	TRBJ1-2	TRBV3-1/TRBV3-2	few	TGTGCCAGCAGCCACGACAGATCTTATGGCTACACCTTC	CASSHDRSYGYTF
TRBD1	TRBJ1-2	TRBV19	.	TGTGCCAGTAGTATTTCGGCAGGGGGCTATGGCTACACCTTC	CASSISAGGYGYTF